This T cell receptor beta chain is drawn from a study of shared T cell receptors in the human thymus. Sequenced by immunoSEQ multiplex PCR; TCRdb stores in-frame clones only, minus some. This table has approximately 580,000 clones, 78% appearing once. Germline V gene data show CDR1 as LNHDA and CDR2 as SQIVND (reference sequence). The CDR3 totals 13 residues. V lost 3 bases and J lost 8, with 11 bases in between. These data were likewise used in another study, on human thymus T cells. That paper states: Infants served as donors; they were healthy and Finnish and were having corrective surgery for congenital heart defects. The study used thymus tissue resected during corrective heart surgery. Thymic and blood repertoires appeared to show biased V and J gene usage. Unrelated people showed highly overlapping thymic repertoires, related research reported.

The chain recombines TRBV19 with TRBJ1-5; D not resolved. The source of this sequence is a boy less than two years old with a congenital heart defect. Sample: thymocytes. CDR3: CASSIEGTEPQHF. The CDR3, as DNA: TGTGCCAGTAGTATCGAGGGAACTGAGCCCCAGCATTTT. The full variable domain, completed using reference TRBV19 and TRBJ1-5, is DGGITQSPKYLFRKEGQNVTLSCEQNLNHDAMYWYRQDPGQGLRLIYYSQIVNDFQKGDIAEGYSVSREKKESFPLTVTSAQKNPTAFYLCASSIEGTEPQHFGDGTRLSIL.